The clone carrying this T cell receptor (beta chain) has more than one count but fewer than ten. Its antigen is currently unknown. Isolated RNA was reverse transcribed in full, so expressed TCRB transcripts were sequenced. Libraries were prepared by immunoSEQ multiplex PCR; TCRdb keeps only in-frame clonotypes and omits some of them. Here the sample spans about 270,000 clones, less than 15% being singletons. This sample stems from a study of beta chain features in type 1 diabetes. As for the study in general: What patients shared with healthy donors was a similar profile of age, gender and cell yields. Study-level results: Cells that show high TCR expression could be over-represented by cDNA sequencing.

Blood was collected once per donor into heparin, averaging around 120 mL. The V gene's germline CDR1 is SGHVS and CDR2 FNYEAQ. This CDR3 is 13 amino acids long. The V end was cut by 3 bases, the J end by 0 bases, with 5 bases between. The V gene is TRBV7-6, the J gene TRBJ2-5, with D hard to call. The specimen sequenced was naive CD4+ T cells from blood. The TCR sequence derives from a woman aged 40 to 50 in good health. The CDR3 nucleotides are TGTGCCAGCAGCTTGGCCGACCAAGAGACCCAGTACTTC. Translated, it gives CASSLADQETQYF.